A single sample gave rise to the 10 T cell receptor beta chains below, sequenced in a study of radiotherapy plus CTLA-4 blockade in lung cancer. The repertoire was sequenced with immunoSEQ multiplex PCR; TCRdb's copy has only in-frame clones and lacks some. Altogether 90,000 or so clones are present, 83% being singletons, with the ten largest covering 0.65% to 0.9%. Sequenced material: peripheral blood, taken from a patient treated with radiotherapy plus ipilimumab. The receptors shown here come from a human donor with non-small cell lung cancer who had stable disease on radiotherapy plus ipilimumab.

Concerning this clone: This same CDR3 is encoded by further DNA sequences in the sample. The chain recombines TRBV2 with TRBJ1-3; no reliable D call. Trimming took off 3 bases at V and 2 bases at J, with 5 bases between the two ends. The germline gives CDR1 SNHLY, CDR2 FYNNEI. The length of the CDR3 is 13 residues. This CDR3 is CASSEGPGNTIYF. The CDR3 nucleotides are TGTGCCAGCAGTGAGGGCCCTGGAAACACCATATATTTT.

The CDR3 bases are TGTGCCAGCAGCGTAGGCGCAGGGGGCGTCTATGGCTACACCTTC. It codes for CASSVGAGGVYGYTF. The chain combines TRBV9 with TRBJ1-2; 8 nucleotides align to TRBD1. V gave up 0 bases and J gave up 4 bases; unmatched junction bases: 5. The CDR3 contains 15 residues. From germline, CDR1 is SGDLS and CDR2 YYNGEE.

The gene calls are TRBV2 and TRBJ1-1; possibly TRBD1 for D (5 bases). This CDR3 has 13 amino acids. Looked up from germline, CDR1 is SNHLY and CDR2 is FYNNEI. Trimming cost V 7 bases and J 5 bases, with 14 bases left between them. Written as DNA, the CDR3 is TGTGCCAGCATTCTGGGGCGCGGGACTGAAGCTTTCTTT. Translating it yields CASILGRGTEAFF.

As DNA, the CDR3 is TGTGCCAGCAGCCCGCTAGCGGGGGGCTCCTACGAGCAGTACTTC. Translation: CASSPLAGGSYEQYF. The chain recombines TRBV9 with TRBJ2-7; TRBD2 matches 11 bases. This CDR3 is built from 15 residues. The V gene's germline CDR1 is SGDLS and CDR2 YYNGEE. V was clipped by 4 bases and J by 0 bases; unmatched bases: 3.

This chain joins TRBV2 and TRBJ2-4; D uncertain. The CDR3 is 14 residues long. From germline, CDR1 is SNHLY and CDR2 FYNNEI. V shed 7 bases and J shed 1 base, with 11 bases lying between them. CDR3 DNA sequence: TGTGCCAGCACACGGGTGGTGGCCAAAAACATTCAGTACTTC. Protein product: CASTRVVAKNIQYF.

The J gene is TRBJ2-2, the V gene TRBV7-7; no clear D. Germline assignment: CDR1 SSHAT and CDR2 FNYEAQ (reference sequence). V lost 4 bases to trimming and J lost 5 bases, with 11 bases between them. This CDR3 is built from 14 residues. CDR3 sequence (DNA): TGTGCCAGCAGCTCTTGGACCGCAACCGGGGAGCTGTTTTTT. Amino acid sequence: CASSSWTATGELFF.

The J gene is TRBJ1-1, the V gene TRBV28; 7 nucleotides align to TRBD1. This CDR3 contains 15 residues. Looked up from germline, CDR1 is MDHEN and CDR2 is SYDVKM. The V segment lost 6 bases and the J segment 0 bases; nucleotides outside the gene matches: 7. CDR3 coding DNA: TGTGCCAGCAGCGTAGGGGGCTCAATGAACACTGAAGCTTTCTTT. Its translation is CASSVGGSMNTEAFF.

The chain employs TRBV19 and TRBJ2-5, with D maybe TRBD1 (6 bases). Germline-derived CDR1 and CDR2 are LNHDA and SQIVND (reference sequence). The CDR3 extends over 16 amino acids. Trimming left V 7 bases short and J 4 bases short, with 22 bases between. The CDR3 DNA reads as TGTGCCAGTATCCCTCTCCTGGAGTTAGGGGGAGAGACCCAGTACTTC. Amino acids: CASIPLLELGGETQYF.

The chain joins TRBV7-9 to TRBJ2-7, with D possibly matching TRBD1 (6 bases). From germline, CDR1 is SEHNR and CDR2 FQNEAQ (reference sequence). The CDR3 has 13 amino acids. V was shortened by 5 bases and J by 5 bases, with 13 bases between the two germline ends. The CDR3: CASSHQQGHEQYF. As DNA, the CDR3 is TGTGCCAGCAGCCACCAACAGGGCCACGAGCAGTACTTC.

In DNA form, the CDR3 reads TGTGCCAGCAGCCCCGTCGGACAGATAAACTATGGCTACACCTTC. Its protein product is CASSPVGQINYGYTF. This chain uses TRBV7-9 with TRBJ1-2; possibly TRBD1 for D (6 bases). CDR1 is SEHNR and CDR2 is FQNEAQ in the germline V gene (reference sequence). Deletions cut 5 bases from V and 2 bases from J, with 15 bases between. CDR3 length equals 15 residues.